These 3 T cell receptor beta chains came from one sample sequenced in a study of CD8+ T cells in alopecia areata. cDNA serving as the sequencing template came from extracted, reverse transcribed RNA. Some clones are missing from TCRdb's copy, which holds only in-frame ones; the method was immunoSEQ multiplex PCR. Of about 200,000 clones in the sample, more than 50% are singletons; the top ten hold over 4%. The material sequenced was CD8+ T cells sorted from blood. These receptors were collected from a human donor in good health.

V and J are TRBV4-2 and TRBJ2-1, with D perhaps matching TRBD2 (5 bases). Germline lookup yields CDR1 LGHNA and CDR2 YNFKEQ. Trimming removed 0 bases from V and 8 bases from J, with 17 bases in between. The CDR3 has 16 residues. DNA for the CDR3: TGTGCCAGCAGCCAAGATCTTGGTGGAGGAAGCGATGAGCAGTTCTTC. Residues: CASSQDLGGGSDEQFF.

The rearrangement links TRBV4-1 to TRBJ1-1, with a tentative D call TRBD1 (5 bases). The CDR3 length is 14 residues. Germline CDR1 MGHRA, CDR2 YSYEKL. Trimming left V 4 bases short and J 7 bases short, with 16 bases between. The DNA for the CDR3 is TGCGCCAGCAGCCTCTCATCCGGGACGGATGAAGCTTTCTTT. Protein sequence: CASSLSSGTDEAFF.

This clone was observed a handful of times. This chain joins TRBV4-1 and TRBJ2-2, with D perhaps TRBD1 or TRBD2 (5 bases each). This CDR3 has 12 residues. V dropped 5 bases and J dropped 7 bases, with 8 bases sitting between them. The germline gives CDR1 MGHRA, CDR2 YSYEKL. The CDR3 region is CASSGGSGELFF. The CDR3 DNA reads TGCGCCAGCAGCGGGGGTAGCGGGGAGCTGTTTTTT.